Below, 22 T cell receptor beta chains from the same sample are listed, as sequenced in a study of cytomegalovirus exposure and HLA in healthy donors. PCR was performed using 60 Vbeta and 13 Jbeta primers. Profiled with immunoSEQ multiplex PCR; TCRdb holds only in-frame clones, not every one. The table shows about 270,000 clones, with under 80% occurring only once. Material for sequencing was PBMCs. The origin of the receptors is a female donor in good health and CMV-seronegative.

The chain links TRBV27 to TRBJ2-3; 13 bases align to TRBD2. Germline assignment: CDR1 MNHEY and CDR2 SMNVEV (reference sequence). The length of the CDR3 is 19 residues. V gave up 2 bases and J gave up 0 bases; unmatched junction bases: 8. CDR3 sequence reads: CASSLRGTSGRASTDTQYF. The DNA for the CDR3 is TGTGCCAGCAGTTTAAGGGGAACTAGCGGGAGGGCCAGCACAGATACGCAGTATTTT.

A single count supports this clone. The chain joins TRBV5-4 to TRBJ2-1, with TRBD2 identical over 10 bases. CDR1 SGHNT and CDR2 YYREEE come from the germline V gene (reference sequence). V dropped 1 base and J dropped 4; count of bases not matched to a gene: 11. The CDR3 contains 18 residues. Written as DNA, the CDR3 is TGTGCCAGCAGCTTGCCCCGGACTAGCGGAAATATATACAATGAGCAGTTCTTC. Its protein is CASSLPRTSGNIYNEQFF.

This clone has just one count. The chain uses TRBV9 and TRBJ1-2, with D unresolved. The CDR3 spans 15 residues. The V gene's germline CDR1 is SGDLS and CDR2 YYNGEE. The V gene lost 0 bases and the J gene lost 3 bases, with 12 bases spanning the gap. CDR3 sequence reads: CASSVGREYDYGYTF. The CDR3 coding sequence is TGTGCCAGCAGCGTAGGAAGGGAGTACGACTATGGCTACACCTTC.

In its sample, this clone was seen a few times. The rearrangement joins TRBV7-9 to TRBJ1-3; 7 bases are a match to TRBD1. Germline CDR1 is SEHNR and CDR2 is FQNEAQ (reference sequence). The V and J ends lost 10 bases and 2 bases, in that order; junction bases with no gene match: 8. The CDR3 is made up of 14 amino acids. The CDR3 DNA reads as TGTGCCATCGAGTTAACAGGGGCTGGAAACACCATATATTTT. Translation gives CAIELTGAGNTIYF.

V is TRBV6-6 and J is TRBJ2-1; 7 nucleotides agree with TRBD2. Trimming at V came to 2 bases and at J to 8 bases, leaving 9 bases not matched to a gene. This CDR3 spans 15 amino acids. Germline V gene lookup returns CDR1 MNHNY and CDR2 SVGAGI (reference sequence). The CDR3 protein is CASSYVAGAYHEQFF. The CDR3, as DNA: TGTGCCAGCAGTTACGTCGCGGGAGCATACCATGAGCAGTTCTTC.

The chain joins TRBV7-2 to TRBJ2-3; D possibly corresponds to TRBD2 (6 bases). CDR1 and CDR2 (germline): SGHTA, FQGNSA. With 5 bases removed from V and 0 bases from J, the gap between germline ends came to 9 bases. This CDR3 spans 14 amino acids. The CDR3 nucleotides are TGTGCCAGCAGCGTTGGGGGGAGCACAGATACGCAGTATTTT. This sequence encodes CASSVGGSTDTQYF. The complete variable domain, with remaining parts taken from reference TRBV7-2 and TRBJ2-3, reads GAGVSQSPSNKVTEKGKDVELRCDPISGHTALYWYRQSLGQGLEFLIYFQGNSAPDKSGLPSDRFSAERTGGSVSTLTIQRTQQEDSAVYLCASSVGGSTDTQYFGPGTRLTVL.

In nucleotides, the CDR3 is TGTGCCAGTAAGAGAGGGACAGGGGACACTGAAGCTTTCTTT. It translates to CASKRGTGDTEAFF. The rearrangement links TRBV19 to TRBJ1-1, with TRBD1 matching 10 bases. Germline lookup yields CDR1 LNHDA and CDR2 SQIVND (reference sequence). This CDR3 has 14 amino acids. The J segment lost 3 bases and the V segment lost 7 bases, leaving 5 bases of the junction unmatched.

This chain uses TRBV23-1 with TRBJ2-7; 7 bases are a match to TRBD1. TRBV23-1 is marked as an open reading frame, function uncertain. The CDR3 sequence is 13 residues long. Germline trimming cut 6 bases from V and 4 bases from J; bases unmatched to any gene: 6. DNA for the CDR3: TGCGCCAGCAGCCGGGACAGAGATTACGAGCAGTACTTC. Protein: CASSRDRDYEQYF.

CDR3 protein: CSVEVTVLSYEQYF. CDR3 in DNA: TGCAGCGTTGAAGTGACTGTCCTATCCTACGAGCAGTACTTC. The V gene is TRBV29-1, the J gene TRBJ2-7; D unresolved. This CDR3 is 14 amino acids long. V was shortened by 1 base and J by 1 base, with 11 bases between the two germline ends. Germline values: CDR1 SQVTM, CDR2 ANQGSEA.

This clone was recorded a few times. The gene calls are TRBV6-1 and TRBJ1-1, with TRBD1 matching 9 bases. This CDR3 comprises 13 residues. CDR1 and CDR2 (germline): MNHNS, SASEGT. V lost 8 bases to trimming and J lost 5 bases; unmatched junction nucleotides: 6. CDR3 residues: CASDGQGRTEAFF. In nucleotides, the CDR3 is TGTGCCAGCGACGGACAGGGGAGGACTGAAGCTTTCTTT.

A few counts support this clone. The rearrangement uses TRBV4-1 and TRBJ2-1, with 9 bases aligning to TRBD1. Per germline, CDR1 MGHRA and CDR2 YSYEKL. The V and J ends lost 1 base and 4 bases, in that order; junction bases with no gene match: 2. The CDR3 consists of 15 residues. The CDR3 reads CASSQAGQGYNEQFF. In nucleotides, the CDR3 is TGCGCCAGCAGCCAAGCCGGACAGGGGTACAATGAGCAGTTCTTC.

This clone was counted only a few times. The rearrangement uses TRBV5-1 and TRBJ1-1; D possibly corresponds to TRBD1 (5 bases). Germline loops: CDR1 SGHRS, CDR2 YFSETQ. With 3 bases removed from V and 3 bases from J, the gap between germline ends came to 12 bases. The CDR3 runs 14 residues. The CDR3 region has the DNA TGCGCCAGCAGCTGGATGGGCAGGGACACTGAAGCTTTCTTT. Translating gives CASSWMGRDTEAFF.

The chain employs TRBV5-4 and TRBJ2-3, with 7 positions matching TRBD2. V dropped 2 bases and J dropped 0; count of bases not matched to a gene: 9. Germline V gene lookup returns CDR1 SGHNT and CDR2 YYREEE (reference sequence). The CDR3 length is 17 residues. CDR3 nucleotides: TGTGCCAGCAGCTTCTCTTTGGGACTACTTAGCACAGATACGCAGTATTTT. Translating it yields CASSFSLGLLSTDTQYF.

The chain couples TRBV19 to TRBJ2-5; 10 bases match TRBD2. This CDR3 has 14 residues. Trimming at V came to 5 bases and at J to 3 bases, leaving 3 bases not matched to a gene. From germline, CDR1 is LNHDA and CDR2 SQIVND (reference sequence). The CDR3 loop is CASSWTSGKETQYF. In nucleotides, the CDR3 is TGTGCCAGTAGTTGGACTAGCGGTAAAGAGACCCAGTACTTC.

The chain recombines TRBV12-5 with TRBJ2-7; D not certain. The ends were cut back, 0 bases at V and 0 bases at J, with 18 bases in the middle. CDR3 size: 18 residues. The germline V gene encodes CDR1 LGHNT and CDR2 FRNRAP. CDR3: CASGLVGWSLVYSYEQYF. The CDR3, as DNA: TGTGCTAGTGGTTTGGTCGGGTGGTCACTTGTTTACTCCTACGAGCAGTACTTC.

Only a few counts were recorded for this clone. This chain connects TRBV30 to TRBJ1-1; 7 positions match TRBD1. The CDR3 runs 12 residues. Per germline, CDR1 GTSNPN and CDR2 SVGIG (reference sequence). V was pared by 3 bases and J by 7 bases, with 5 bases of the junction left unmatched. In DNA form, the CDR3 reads TGTGCCTGGAGACAGGGGTCGGATGAAGCTTTCTTT. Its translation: CAWRQGSDEAFF.

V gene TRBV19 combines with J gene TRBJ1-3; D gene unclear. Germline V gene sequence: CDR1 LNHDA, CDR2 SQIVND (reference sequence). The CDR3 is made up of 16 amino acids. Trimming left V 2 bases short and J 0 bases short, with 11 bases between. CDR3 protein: CASSILVRLSGNTIYF. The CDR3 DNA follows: TGTGCCAGTAGTATACTGGTCCGACTCTCTGGAAACACCATATATTTT.

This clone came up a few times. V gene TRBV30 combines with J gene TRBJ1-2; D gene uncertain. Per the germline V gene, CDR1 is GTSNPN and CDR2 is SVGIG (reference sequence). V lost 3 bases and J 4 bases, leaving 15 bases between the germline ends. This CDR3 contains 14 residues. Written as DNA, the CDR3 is TGTGCCTGGAGCCCCGGCGGCAGAAGCTATGGCTACACCTTC. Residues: CAWSPGGRSYGYTF.

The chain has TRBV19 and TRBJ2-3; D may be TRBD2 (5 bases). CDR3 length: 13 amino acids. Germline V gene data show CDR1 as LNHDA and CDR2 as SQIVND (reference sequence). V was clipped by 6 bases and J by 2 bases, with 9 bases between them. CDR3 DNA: TGTGCCAGTAGGACGGGGTCCACAGATACGCAGTATTTT. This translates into CASRTGSTDTQYF.

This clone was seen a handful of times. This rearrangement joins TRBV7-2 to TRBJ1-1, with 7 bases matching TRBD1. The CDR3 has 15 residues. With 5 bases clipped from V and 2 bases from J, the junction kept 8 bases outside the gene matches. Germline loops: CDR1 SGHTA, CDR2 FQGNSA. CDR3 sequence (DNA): TGTGCCAGCAGCCCGAGGACAGGCGACAACACTGAAGCTTTCTTT. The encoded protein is CASSPRTGDNTEAFF.

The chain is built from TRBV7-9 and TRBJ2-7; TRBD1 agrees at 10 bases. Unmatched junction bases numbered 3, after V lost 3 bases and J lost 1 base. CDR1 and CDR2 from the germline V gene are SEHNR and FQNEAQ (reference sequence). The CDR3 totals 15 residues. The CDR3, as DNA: TGTGCCAGCAGCTTTGACAGGGGGCTTTCCTACGAGCAGTACTTC. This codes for CASSFDRGLSYEQYF.

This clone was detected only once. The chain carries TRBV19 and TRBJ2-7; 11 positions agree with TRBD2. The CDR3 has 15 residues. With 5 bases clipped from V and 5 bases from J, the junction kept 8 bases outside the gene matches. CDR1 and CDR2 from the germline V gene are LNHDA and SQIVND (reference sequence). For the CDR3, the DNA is TGTGCCAGTAGTGTGTTAGCGGGAGGGCCGGACGAGCAGTACTTC. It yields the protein CASSVLAGGPDEQYF.